This T cell receptor (beta chain) was found in a study of shared clonotypes between healthy human individuals. The CDR3 runs to 15 residues. CDR1 and CDR2 (germline): SNHLY, FYNNEI. V trimming: 3 bases; J trimming: 6 bases; junction bases outside the gene matches: 5. Researchers partitioned CD4+ cells into CD45RA+ naive and CD45RA-negative memory subsets. Data came from immunoSEQ multiplex PCR; TCRdb stores just in-frame clones and leaves some out. The profile shows 2 million to 2.5 million clones, 95% of them singletons. This chain uses TRBV2 with TRBJ2-1, with 10 bases matching TRBD1. Material for sequencing was naive CD4+ T cells sorted from blood. As to subset: CD45RA+ positively selected. The receptor was isolated from a man between 18 and 29 years old in good health. The CDR3 loop is CASSEVDRGSNEQFF. CDR3 DNA: TGTGCCAGCAGTGAGGTGGACAGGGGGAGCAATGAGCAGTTCTTC.